This T cell receptor beta chain was captured by sequencing in a study of cytomegalovirus exposure and HLA in healthy donors. About this clone: What it recognizes is unknown.

Use of 60 Vbeta and 13 Jbeta primers characterized the PCR. Libraries were prepared by immunoSEQ multiplex PCR; TCRdb keeps only in-frame clonotypes and omits some of them. Its table lists around 200,000 clones. Study results and caveats: Information on immune exposure was restricted to one variable (CMV serostatus). When analyzed later, a missense DCLRE1C variant was found to be linked to TCR beta V- and J-gene trimming. A few CMV-associated chains were confirmed in vitro to be specific for CMV antigens. Presence/absence comparisons presumed near-even sequencing depth among donors.

The CDR3 length is 14 residues. The V end was cut by 8 bases, the J end by 4 bases, with 15 bases between. Germline lookup yields CDR1 SNHLY and CDR2 FYNNEI. V and J are TRBV2 and TRBJ1-3; D may be TRBD1 (6 bases). The sample was PBMCs. The receptor's source is a woman younger than 35 in good health and CMV-seropositive. The CDR3 DNA reads TGTGCCAGCGGGGGACACCGGCTCGGAAACACCATATATTTT. It translates to CASGGHRLGNTIYF.